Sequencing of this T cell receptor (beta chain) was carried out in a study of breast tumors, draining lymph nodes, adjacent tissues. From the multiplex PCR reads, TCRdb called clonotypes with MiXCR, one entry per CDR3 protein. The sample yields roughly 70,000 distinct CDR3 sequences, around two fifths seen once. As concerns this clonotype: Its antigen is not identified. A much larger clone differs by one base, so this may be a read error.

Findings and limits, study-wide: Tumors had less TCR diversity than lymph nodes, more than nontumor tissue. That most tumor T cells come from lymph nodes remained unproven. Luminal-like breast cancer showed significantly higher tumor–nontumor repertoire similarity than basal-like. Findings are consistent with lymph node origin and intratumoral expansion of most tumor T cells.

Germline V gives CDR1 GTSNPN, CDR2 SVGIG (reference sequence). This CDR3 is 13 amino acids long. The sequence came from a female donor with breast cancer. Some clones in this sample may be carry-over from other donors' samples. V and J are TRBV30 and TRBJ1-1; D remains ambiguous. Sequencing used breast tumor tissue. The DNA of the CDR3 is TGTGCCTGGACCCAGTTGGTAAACACTGAAGCTTGCTTT. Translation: CAWTQLVNTEACF.